This T cell receptor (beta chain) was retrieved from a study of OX40 agonist ivuxolimab in advanced cancers. Study-wide results and limits: By week 6 at 0.1 to 3.0 mg/kg, blood CD4+ and CD8+ T cells had expanded clonally.

This clone is a singleton in its sample. What it recognizes is unknown. Germline loops: CDR1 LNHDA, CDR2 SQIVND (reference sequence). The CDR3 is made up of 14 amino acids. Trimming took 5 bases from V and 7 from J, leaving 15 bases between them. With baseline, cycle 4 day 1, and cycle 7 day 1 as timepoints, blood was sampled. Sequencing was performed with immunoSEQ multiplex PCR; in TCRdb, only in-frame clones are kept and a portion is missing. The sample yields about 48,000 clones, approximately 89% seen once. This material consisted of CD4+ or CD8+ T cells sorted from blood, taken in a trial of the OX40 agonist ivuxolimab. The V gene is TRBV19, the J gene TRBJ2-1; D perhaps matches TRBD2 (5 bases). This clonotype was sampled from an adult with an advanced solid tumor such as melanoma, head and neck, liver or kidney cancer. The CDR3 nucleotides read TGTGCCAGTAGTGAAGGGATGAGGGAGAATGAGCAGTTCTTC. Its translation: CASSEGMRENEQFF.